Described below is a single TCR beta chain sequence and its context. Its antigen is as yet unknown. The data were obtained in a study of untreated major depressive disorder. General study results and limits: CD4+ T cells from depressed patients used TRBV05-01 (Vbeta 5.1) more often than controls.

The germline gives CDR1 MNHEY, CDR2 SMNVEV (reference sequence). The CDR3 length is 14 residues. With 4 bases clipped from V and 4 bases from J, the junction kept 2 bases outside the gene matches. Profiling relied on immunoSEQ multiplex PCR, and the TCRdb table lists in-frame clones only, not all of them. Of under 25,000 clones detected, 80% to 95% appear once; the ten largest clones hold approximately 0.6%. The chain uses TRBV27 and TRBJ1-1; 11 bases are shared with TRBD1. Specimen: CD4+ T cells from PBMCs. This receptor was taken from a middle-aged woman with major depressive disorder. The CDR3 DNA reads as TGTGCCAGCAGTTCCGGGACAGGGGGCACTGAAGCTTTCTTT. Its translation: CASSSGTGGTEAFF.